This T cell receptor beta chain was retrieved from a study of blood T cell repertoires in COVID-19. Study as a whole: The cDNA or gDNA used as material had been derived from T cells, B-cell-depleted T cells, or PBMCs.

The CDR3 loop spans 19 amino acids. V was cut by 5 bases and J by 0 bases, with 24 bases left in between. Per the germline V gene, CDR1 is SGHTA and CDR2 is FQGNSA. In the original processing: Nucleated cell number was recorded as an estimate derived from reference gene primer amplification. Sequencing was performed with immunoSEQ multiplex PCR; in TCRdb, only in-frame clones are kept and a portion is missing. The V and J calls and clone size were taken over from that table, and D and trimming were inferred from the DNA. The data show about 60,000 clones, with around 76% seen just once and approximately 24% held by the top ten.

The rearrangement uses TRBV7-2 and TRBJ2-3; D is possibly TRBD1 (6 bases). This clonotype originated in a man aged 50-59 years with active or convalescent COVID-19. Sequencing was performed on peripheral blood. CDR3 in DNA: TGTGCCAGCAGCAAGAGATACCTTAGCGTAGGGGGTAGCACAGATACGCAGTATTTT. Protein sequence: CASSKRYLSVGGSTDTQYF.